This TCR beta chain appears in the sequencing data of a study of T cell responses to AZD1222 COVID-19 vaccine. The CDR3 consists of 16 residues. The V segment lost 5 bases and the J segment 2 bases; nucleotides outside the gene matches: 5. Germline lookup yields CDR1 SEHNR and CDR2 FQNEAQ (reference sequence). In this sample, this clone turned up a few times. Data came from immunoSEQ multiplex PCR; TCRdb stores just in-frame clones and leaves some out. The data contain 150,000 to 200,000 clones, approximately 90% of them singletons. The source material was peripheral blood, sampled on day 0 of AZD1222 vaccination. This chain links TRBV7-9 with TRBJ1-4, with 10 bases matching TRBD1. The TCR was taken from an adult in good health. The CDR3 DNA follows: TGTGCCAGCAGCCGTCAGACAGGGGGCACTAATGAAAAACTGTTTTTT. Amino acid sequence: CASSRQTGGTNEKLFF. The whole variable domain, filled in from reference TRBV7-9 and TRBJ1-4, reads DTGVSQNPRHKITKRGQNVTFRCDPISEHNRLYWYRQTLGQGPEFLTYFQNEAQLEKSRLLSDRFSAERPKGSFSTLEIQRTEQGDSAMYLCASSRQTGGTNEKLFFGSGTQLSVL.